This T cell receptor beta chain was recorded in a study of tumor-infiltrating lymphocytes in localized non-small cell lung cancer. The overall study: Several tumor histologies, both smoking statuses, and some post-neoadjuvant chemotherapy samples were included. The study's findings and limits: IM1 and IM2 tumors showed no difference in T-cell fraction. Higher tumor T cell infiltration than in uninvolved lung was supported by TCRbeta sequencing.

Trimming stripped 2 bases from V and 0 bases from J, with 11 bases between. This CDR3 region has 15 residues. Looked up from germline, CDR1 is SGHAT and CDR2 is FQNNGV. Produced via immunoSEQ multiplex PCR; TCRdb's table is partial and in-frame only. Of roughly 9,200 clones in the sample, about four fifths were seen once. Of note for this clone: Antigen unknown.

The origin of this receptor is a human donor with non-small cell lung cancer. The sample comprised uninvolved lung tissue not adjacent to the tumor. The J gene is TRBJ2-7, the V gene TRBV11-2, with a weak D call TRBD1 (6 bases). CDR3 DNA sequence: TGTGCCAGCAGCTTAAGGGGGTCGGTCTCCTACGAGCAGTACTTC. It codes for CASSLRGSVSYEQYF. The full variable domain, its missing parts supplied by reference TRBV11-2 and TRBJ2-7, is EAGVAQSPRYKIIEKRQSVAFWCNPISGHATLYWYQQILGQGPKLLIQFQNNGVVDDSQLPKDRFSAERLKGVDSTLKIQPAKLEDSAVYLCASSLRGSVSYEQYFGPGTRLTVT.